This T cell receptor beta chain was recorded in a study of T cell changes during pregnancy in multiple sclerosis. Profiling relied on immunoSEQ multiplex PCR, and the TCRdb table lists in-frame clones only, not all of them. The data show around 2,200 clones, about 82% seen once. This CDR3 has 13 residues. Germline V gene lookup returns CDR1 MNHNY and CDR2 SVGAGI (reference sequence). V was trimmed by 6 bases and J by 4 bases, leaving 12 bases between them. The sequence derives from a female patient with multiple sclerosis, enrolled in a pregnancy study. Some clones in this sample may be carry-over from other donors' samples. The specimen sequenced was CD4+ T cells from PBMCs (not recorded whether the cells were cultured). V gene TRBV6-6 combines with J gene TRBJ1-1; D is uncertain. In nucleotides, the CDR3 is TGTGCCAGCAGGGTCGAGAGGGCCACTGAAGCTTTCTTT. Its translation is CASRVERATEAFF.